This T cell receptor (beta chain) was documented in a study of molecular identifiers for immune sequencing clone quantification. Concerning this clonotype itself: As yet, its antigen is unknown.

Libraries for naive CD8 T cells, which were made from about 20,000 to 1,000,000 sorted cells, drew on 10%, 30% or 50% of the RNA. Study-wide findings and caveats: Even with about a million naive cells present, spiked Jurkat TCR RNA from one cell was reportedly detectable. Barcode collisions between identical TCR molecules could shrink estimates of highly expanded clone sizes.

Trimming took off 5 bases at V and 4 bases at J, with 18 bases between the two ends. Germline V gene sequence: CDR1 MNHEY, CDR2 SMNVEV (reference sequence). There are 16 residues in the CDR3. Listed TCR primers and previously described methods were used for bulk TCR libraries. Each CDR3 protein gets one entry after TCRdb re-called the PCR reads with MiXCR. The data contain about 510,000 distinct CDR3 sequences, about 25% of them singletons. The rearrangement links TRBV27 to TRBJ2-1, with a weak D call TRBD2 (7 bases). This TCR was sampled from a human donor in good health. Some libraries in this study had Jurkat cell RNA spiked in. Sequenced material: naive CD8+ T cells from blood, with Jurkat cell RNA spiked in. This sample's subset: FACS-sorted CD8+CD4-CCR7+CD45RA+ naive T cells. This chain's CDR3 is CASSPRGALSYNEQFF. For the CDR3, the DNA is TGTGCCAGCAGTCCCCGGGGGGCCCTTTCTTACAATGAGCAGTTCTTC.